Included here is one TCR beta chain sequence, with context. What it recognizes is unknown. This record belongs to a study of T cell responses to AZD1222 COVID-19 vaccine. Whole-study findings and limits: CD4 TCRs covered the whole spike, strongest at regions 160-218 and 743-854.

The V end lost 7 bases, the J end lost 6 bases, and 18 bases lay between the germline ends. The germline V gene encodes CDR1 LNHDA and CDR2 SQIVND (reference sequence). The length of the CDR3 is 14 residues. Assay used: immunoSEQ multiplex PCR; TCRdb lists only in-frame clones, some missing. The sample holds around 140,000 clones, 93% seen once. The genes are TRBV19 and TRBJ1-1, with no clear D. The receptor comes from an adult in good health. The input for sequencing was peripheral blood, taken on day 0 of AZD1222 vaccination. CDR3 sequence (DNA): TGTGCCAGTACCACCCCTCGGGCGGTCCCTGAAGCTTTCTTT. Protein product: CASTTPRAVPEAFF.